These 12 T cell receptor beta chains originate from one sample sequenced in a study of spatial heterogeneity in lung cancer. Sample time point: blood at routine non-recurrence follow-up after resection. TCRdb called the 5' RACE reads again in MiXCR, with one record for every CDR3 protein. The sample holds 7,500 to 10,000 distinct CDR3 sequences; 20% to 25% are singletons and the top ten take about 3.7%. The specimen was PBMCs, collected at follow-up. The receptors stem from a female donor with early-stage non-small cell lung cancer.

The chain has TRBV29-1 and TRBJ2-3; 7 nucleotides match TRBD1. The trim removed 7 bases at V and 0 bases at J, leaving 13 bases unmatched. CDR3 length: 16 amino acids. Germline V gene sequence: CDR1 SQVTM, CDR2 ANQGSEA. CDR3 nucleotides: TGCAGCGCCGCAAGGGACAGTTTCGTGAGCACAGATACGCAGTATTTT. Protein product: CSAARDSFVSTDTQYF.

Judged by abundance, this clonotype is medium-sized. This sequence joins TRBV28 and TRBJ1-1, with D possibly matching TRBD1 (5 bases). The V and J ends lost 4 bases and 1 base respectively, with 10 bases between them. This CDR3 region has 14 residues. Germline lookup yields CDR1 MDHEN and CDR2 SYDVKM. The CDR3 here is CASSSSQGNTEAFF. Written as DNA, the CDR3 is TGTGCCAGCAGTTCCAGTCAGGGGAACACTGAAGCTTTCTTT. Variable domain in full (rest from reference TRBV28 and TRBJ1-1): DVKVTQSSRYLVKRTGEKVFLECVQDMDHENMFWYRQDPGLGLRLIYFSYDVKMKEKGDIPEGYSVSREKKERFSLILESASTNQTSMYLCASSSSQGNTEAFFGQGTRLTVV.

This chain connects TRBV3-1 to TRBJ2-1, with D possibly TRBD2 on 5 matching bases. The CDR3 is 14 residues long. Germline CDR1 and CDR2: LGHDT and YNNKEL (reference sequence). V gave up 4 bases and J gave up 5 bases, with 12 bases separating them. This chain's CDR3 is CASSRSQRNNEQFF. Here the CDR3 DNA reads TGTGCCAGCAGCCGTAGTCAGCGGAACAATGAGCAGTTCTTC.

By its share, this clonotype is medium-sized (0.01 to 0.1%). The V call is TRBV24-1, the J call TRBJ2-1, with D tentatively TRBD2 (5 bases). Looked up from germline, CDR1 is KGHDR and CDR2 is SFDVKD. This CDR3 region has 12 residues. V shed 3 bases and J shed 13 bases, with 12 bases lying between them. The CDR3 reads CATSDPTSPQFF. DNA for the CDR3: TGTGCCACCAGTGATCCTACTAGTCCTCAGTTCTTC.

The V call is TRBV7-9, the J call TRBJ2-2, with D uncertain. Germline loops: CDR1 SEHNR, CDR2 FQNEAQ (reference sequence). V shed 2 bases and J shed 5 bases, with 3 bases lying between them. The CDR3 extends over 12 amino acids. Here the CDR3 DNA reads TGTGCCAGCAGCTTAAAGACCGGGGAGCTGTTTTTT. Translated: CASSLKTGELFF.

This clonotype has more than one count but fewer than ten. The chain recombines TRBV29-1 with TRBJ2-7; D is unclear. Germline V gives CDR1 SQVTM, CDR2 ANQGSEA. The CDR3 runs 12 residues. V shed 2 bases and J shed 1 base, with 6 bases lying between them. The CDR3 loop is CSVETPSYEQYF. The CDR3 DNA reads TGCAGCGTTGAAACGCCATCCTACGAGCAGTACTTC.

By share, this clonotype counts as medium-sized. The rearrangement uses TRBV27 and TRBJ2-7, with TRBD1 matching 7 bases. CDR1 and CDR2 from the germline V gene are MNHEY and SMNVEV (reference sequence). The CDR3 extends over 16 amino acids. V was pared by 3 bases and J by 2 bases, with 10 bases of the junction left unmatched. CDR3 in amino acids: CASSFPTGSGTYEQYF. CDR3 bases: TGTGCCAGCAGTTTCCCGACAGGGAGTGGGACCTACGAGCAGTACTTC.

The rearrangement joins TRBV7-9 to TRBJ1-1; D call uncertain. The V end was cut by 1 base, the J end by 1 base, with 10 bases between. The CDR3 totals 15 residues. CDR1 is SEHNR and CDR2 is FQNEAQ in the germline V gene (reference sequence). CDR3 loop: CASSLESGTNTEAFF. The CDR3 DNA is TGTGCCAGCAGCTTAGAATCCGGAACGAACACTGAAGCTTTCTTT. The variable domain in full, with the rest retrieved from reference TRBV7-9 and TRBJ1-1, is DTGVSQNPRHKITKRGQNVTFRCDPISEHNRLYWYRQTLGQGPEFLTYFQNEAQLEKSRLLSDRFSAERPKGSFSTLEIQRTEQGDSAMYLCASSLESGTNTEAFFGQGTRLTVV.

This clonotype qualifies as medium-sized. CDR3 sequence reads: CSARGEQGARTYEQYF. In nucleotides, the CDR3 is TGCAGTGCTAGAGGGGAACAGGGCGCTCGAACCTACGAGCAGTACTTC. The genes are TRBV20-1 and TRBJ2-7; D possibly corresponds to TRBD1 (6 bases). The length of the CDR3 is 16 residues. V was trimmed by 1 base and J by 2 bases, leaving 18 bases between them. Germline lookup yields CDR1 DFQATT and CDR2 SNEGSKA (reference sequence).

CDR3 in DNA: TGTGCCAGCAGCCGTGTTGGCGGGAGGGTCTCCTACGAGCAGTACTTC. This codes for CASSRVGGRVSYEQYF. The chain is built from TRBV7-2 and TRBJ2-7; 9 bases agree with TRBD2. Unmatched junction bases numbered 8, after V lost 5 bases and J lost 0 bases. The CDR3 sequence is 16 residues long. The germline V gene encodes CDR1 SGHTA and CDR2 FQGNSA.

The chain links TRBV5-1 to TRBJ2-6; D remains unclear. This CDR3 region has 16 residues. The germline V and J ends were trimmed by 1 base and 4 bases, with 12 bases remaining between them. Germline lookup yields CDR1 SGHRS and CDR2 YFSETQ. Written as DNA, the CDR3 is TGCGCCAGCAGCTTGCCGGGCATAGGAGGGGCCAACGTCCTGACTTTC. Its protein product is CASSLPGIGGANVLTF. The whole variable domain, remainder taken from reference TRBV5-1 and TRBJ2-6, is KAGVTQTPRYLIKTRGQQVTLSCSPISGHRSVSWYQQTPGQGLQFLFEYFSETQRNKGNFPGRFSGRQFSNSRSEMNVSTLELGDSALYLCASSLPGIGGANVLTFGAGSRLTVL.

This clonotype has only a few counts. The V gene is TRBV29-1, the J gene TRBJ2-7, with D unclear. Germline CDR1 and CDR2: SQVTM and ANQGSEA. The ends were cut back, 5 bases at V and 2 bases at J, with 10 bases in the middle. The CDR3 is 12 residues long. DNA for the CDR3: TGCAGCGTTCAGGAGATTCCCTACGAGCAGTACTTC. Translation gives CSVQEIPYEQYF.